The 19 T cell receptor beta chains given below trace back to one sample, sequenced in a study of T cells in Graves' hyperthyroidism and ophthalmopathy. Amplification yielded TCR beta CDR3 regions, with RNA transcripts as the source. Carried out on the TCR CDR3, a first-round RT-PCR used the HTBI primer set. MiXCR was run by TCRdb on the multiplex PCR reads, yielding one entry per CDR3 protein. Here the sample spans 300,000 to 450,000 distinct CDR3 sequences, roughly 25% being singletons. The sample was blood. Receptors were obtained from a man aged 50 to 59 with Graves' hyperthyroidism.

This clonotype was counted many times. V is TRBV11-3 and J is TRBJ2-1; no clear D gene. Trimming shortened V by 0 bases and J by 13 bases, and 13 bases separated the two germline ends. The CDR3 is 13 residues long. The germline gives CDR1 SGHNT, CDR2 YENEEA. CDR3 nucleotides: TGTGCCAGCAGCTTAGAGGGCATTACGATCCAGTTCTTC. Its translation: CASSLEGITIQFF.

As concerns this clonotype: This may be a read error, as it is one base from a much larger clone. Here the CDR3 omits its conserved ending phenylalanine or tryptophan, so a read error is the likely source. This chain links TRBV11-3 with TRBJ2-5; D gene unclear. CDR1 is SGHNT and CDR2 is YENEEA in the germline V gene. The CDR3 extends over 12 amino acids. Trimming left V 0 bases short and J 4 bases short, with 3 bases between. CDR3 amino acids: CASSLDGETQYL. The CDR3 bases are TGTGCCAGCAGCTTAGATGGAGAGACCCAGTACCTC.

Only a few counts were recorded for this clonotype. This rearrangement joins TRBV7-8 to TRBJ2-1, with no clear D. V was cut by 5 bases and J by 2 bases, with 13 bases left in between. The CDR3 length is 15 residues. Germline V lookup: CDR1 SGHVS, CDR2 FQNEAQ. The CDR3 region is CASSHYQTTYNEQFF. The CDR3, as DNA: TGTGCCAGCAGCCACTACCAAACCACCTACAATGAGCAGTTCTTC.

This clonotype came up a few times. This chain joins TRBV29-1 and TRBJ2-3; perhaps D is TRBD1 or TRBD2 (5 bases each). The CDR3 is made up of 12 amino acids. The V and J ends lost 7 bases and 3 bases respectively, with 11 bases between them. Germline V gives CDR1 SQVTM, CDR2 ANQGSEA. The CDR3 is CSAGTLTDTQYF. The CDR3 bases are TGCAGCGCTGGGACCTTAACAGATACGCAGTATTTT.

This clonotype was counted a few times. The chain couples TRBV27 to TRBJ1-2, with D perhaps matching TRBD1 (5 bases). This CDR3 region has 14 residues. Germline CDR1 MNHEY, CDR2 SMNVEV (reference sequence). Trimming took 6 bases from V and 2 from J, leaving 13 bases between them. CDR3 sequence reads: CASSSGSQNYGYTF. The CDR3 nucleotides are TGTGCCAGCAGCTCAGGGAGCCAAAACTATGGCTACACCTTC.

The chain couples TRBV20-1 to TRBJ2-3; maybe TRBD1 (6 bases). The CDR3 runs 14 residues. CDR1 and CDR2 from the germline V gene are DFQATT and SNEGSKA (reference sequence). Trimming took off 6 bases at V and 2 bases at J, with 15 bases between the two ends. CDR3 loop: CSAKDSRPTDTQYF. The CDR3 nucleotides are TGCAGTGCAAAGGACAGCCGACCCACAGATACGCAGTATTTT.

This clonotype was observed at least ten times. The chain uses TRBV6-1 and TRBJ2-7; 7 nucleotides line up with TRBD2. The CDR3 is made up of 13 amino acids. Germline trimming cut 6 bases from V and 3 bases from J; bases unmatched to any gene: 5. Germline lookup yields CDR1 MNHNS and CDR2 SASEGT. The CDR3 DNA follows: TGTGCCAGCAGCTCCCGCGGGGGCTACGAGCAGTACTTC. Amino acids: CASSSRGGYEQYF.

V gene TRBV10-3 combines with J gene TRBJ2-1, with 7 positions matching TRBD2. Losses at the gene ends were 10 bases for V and 8 bases for J; bases not matched to a gene: 14. Germline assignment: CDR1 ENHRY and CDR2 SYGVKD. The CDR3 spans 14 residues. The CDR3 DNA follows: TGTGCCAATTCACCCGGGACTACCGTCGATGAGCAGTTCTTC. Amino acids: CANSPGTTVDEQFF.

This chain joins TRBV20-1 and TRBJ1-2; 8 bases are a match to TRBD1. The CDR3 has 12 residues. Unmatched junction bases numbered 8, after V lost 7 bases and J lost 7 bases. Germline V lookup: CDR1 DFQATT, CDR2 SNEGSKA (reference sequence). CDR3 sequence reads: CSGTTGELGYTF. CDR3 nucleotides: TGCAGTGGTACGACAGGGGAACTTGGCTACACCTTC.

The chain couples TRBV6-5 to TRBJ1-5; D gene ambiguous. CDR3 length equals 18 residues. V was shortened by 0 bases and J by 2 bases, with 17 bases between the two germline ends. Germline lookup yields CDR1 MNHEY and CDR2 SVGAGI. CDR3 DNA sequence: TGTGCCAGCAGTTACTCGATCGGGAGCACCCTACGCAATCAGCCCCAGCATTTT. It is translated as CASSYSIGSTLRNQPQHF.

This clonotype appeared a few times. V usage is TRBV24-1 and J usage is TRBJ2-5; possible D gene TRBD1, 6 bases. Per germline, CDR1 KGHDR and CDR2 SFDVKD. The V and J ends lost 2 bases and 4 bases respectively, with 16 bases between them. CDR3 length equals 16 residues. The CDR3 DNA reads TGTGCCACCAGTGATTGGACAGCAAAGTCAGTAGAGACCCAGTACTTC. It codes for CATSDWTAKSVETQYF.

This clonotype came up a few times. The chain carries TRBV7-9 and TRBJ2-3; TRBD1 agrees at 10 bases. V was clipped by 5 bases and J by 3 bases; unmatched bases: 8. The CDR3 loop spans 16 amino acids. CDR1 SEHNR and CDR2 FQNEAQ come from the germline V gene (reference sequence). CDR3 loop: CASSAPDRGRTDTQYF. The CDR3 DNA reads as TGTGCCAGCAGCGCTCCTGACAGGGGGCGAACAGATACGCAGTATTTT.

This clonotype was detected only a few times. The V gene is TRBV20-1, the J gene TRBJ2-1; 7 bases line up with TRBD2. V lost 3 bases and J lost 9; bases outside the gene matches: 11. CDR3 length: 14 residues. CDR1 is DFQATT, CDR2 SNEGSKA, per germline (reference sequence). CDR3 residues: CSARVLAGGPEQFF. In DNA, the CDR3 is TGCAGTGCTAGGGTATTAGCGGGCGGCCCTGAGCAGTTCTTC.

The genes are TRBV15 and TRBJ2-3; D is perhaps TRBD1 (5 bases). This CDR3 region has 14 residues. Germline CDR1 LNHNV, CDR2 YYDKDF (reference sequence). Between the trimmed V and J ends, which lost 0 bases and 5 bases, there was a span of 9 bases. The DNA of the CDR3 is TGTGCCACCAGCAGAGAGACAGAGGTAGATACGCAGTATTTT. Amino acid sequence: CATSRETEVDTQYF.

This clonotype was recorded a few times. The chain links TRBV20-1 to TRBJ2-7; D unresolved. The CDR3 has 13 amino acids. The V end was cut by 1 base, the J end by 0 bases, with 7 bases between. Germline V gene sequence: CDR1 DFQATT, CDR2 SNEGSKA (reference sequence). CDR3 coding DNA: TGCAGTGCTAGAGTCCCTAGCTCCTACGAGCAGTACTTC. Encoded protein: CSARVPSSYEQYF.

This chain joins TRBV20-1 and TRBJ1-5; D possibly corresponds to TRBD1 (5 bases). This CDR3 has 15 amino acids. The germline V gene has CDR1 DFQATT and CDR2 SNEGSKA (reference sequence). Trimming left V 4 bases short and J 3 bases short, with 16 bases between. The DNA of the CDR3 is TGCAGTGCTACAATTGGGGCAGGGTTCAATCAGCCCCAGCATTTT. Protein sequence: CSATIGAGFNQPQHF.

The CDR3 region has the DNA TGCAGCGGGGCTAGCGGTGCGGACGAGCAGTACTTC. Protein product: CSGASGADEQYF. The chain joins TRBV29-1 to TRBJ2-7; 7 bases line up with TRBD2. The CDR3 consists of 12 residues. V lost 7 bases, J lost 5 bases, and 8 bases stayed unmatched. Per the germline V gene, CDR1 is SQVTM and CDR2 is ANQGSEA.

This clonotype was observed a few times. The V call is TRBV6-1, the J call TRBJ2-3, with 12 bases identical to TRBD1. V was clipped by 7 bases and J by 2 bases; unmatched bases: 16. Germline V CDR1 and CDR2: MNHNS, SASEGT. The CDR3 length is 19 residues. CDR3 coding DNA: TGTGCCAGCACCCATCTAGAACCCGGGACAGGGGGCCCCACAGATACGCAGTATTTT. Protein: CASTHLEPGTGGPTDTQYF.

The rearrangement links TRBV5-1 to TRBJ2-5; D is possibly TRBD2 (6 bases). This CDR3 contains 13 residues. Germline assignment: CDR1 SGHRS and CDR2 YFSETQ. The V end lost 4 bases, the J end lost 1 base, and 8 bases lay between the germline ends. The CDR3 sequence is CASSGDFQETQYF. The CDR3 bases are TGCGCCAGCAGCGGGGACTTCCAAGAGACCCAGTACTTC.